These 27 T cell receptor beta chains were all obtained from the same sample, sequenced in a study of T cells after yellow fever vaccination. From the 5' RACE reads, TCRdb called clonotypes with MiXCR, one entry per CDR3 protein. Of over 300,000 distinct CDR3 sequences listed, roughly 3.9% were seen once; the top ten hold 20% to 25%. The material sequenced was PBMCs, taken 5 days after the yellow fever booster vaccination. The receptors here all came from a man in his late teens or twenties who received the YFV17D yellow fever vaccine.

This clonotype showed up just a few times. The V gene is TRBV9, the J gene TRBJ1-5; 7 nucleotides line up with TRBD1. With V trimmed by 3 bases and J by 1 base, 7 bases remained unmatched. CDR1 is SGDLS and CDR2 is YYNGEE in the germline V gene. This CDR3 is built from 16 residues. The CDR3 loop reads CASSADPGQSNQPQHF. The CDR3 DNA reads TGTGCCAGCAGCGCGGATCCGGGACAGAGCAATCAGCCCCAGCATTTT. The whole variable domain, filled in from reference TRBV9 and TRBJ1-5, reads DSGVTQTPKHLITATGQRVTLRCSPRSGDLSVYWYQQSLDQGLQFLIQYYNGEERAKGNILERFSAQQFPDLHSELNLSSLELGDSALYFCASSADPGQSNQPQHFGDGTRLSIL.

The chain links TRBV12-3 or TRBV12-4 to TRBJ2-7; tentative D call: TRBD2 (7 bases). V was pared by 3 bases and J by 5 bases, with 17 bases between. The CDR3 loop spans 15 amino acids. The CDR3 nucleotides read TGTGCCAGCAGTTTGGGAGCGGGGCAGGGGAACGAGCAGTACTTC. Protein sequence: CASSLGAGQGNEQYF.

This clonotype has a count of ten or more. The chain has TRBV5-5 and TRBJ2-3, with D uncertain. CDR1 and CDR2 (germline): SGHKS, YYEKEE (reference sequence). The CDR3 is 15 residues long. V dropped 0 bases and J dropped 2 bases, with 10 bases sitting between them. The CDR3 reads CASSLALVATDTQYF. DNA for the CDR3: TGTGCCAGCAGCTTGGCCTTGGTAGCCACAGATACGCAGTATTTT.

The chain joins TRBV9 to TRBJ2-7, with 9 bases lining up with TRBD1. Germline trimming cut 3 bases from V and 5 bases from J; bases unmatched to any gene: 6. The CDR3 has 14 amino acids. Per germline, CDR1 SGDLS and CDR2 YYNGEE. The CDR3 nucleotides read TGTGCCAGCAGCGCGAGACAGGGGGAGGACGAGCAGTACTTC. This translates into CASSARQGEDEQYF.

This clonotype was seen many times. V gene TRBV21-1 combines with J gene TRBJ2-7; the D call of TRBD2 is as the table states it, not checked on the DNA. TRBV21-1 is a pseudogene. This CDR3 region has 20 residues. CDR3 bases: TGTGCCAGCAGCATTCCCTCTGCGGGGCTAGCGGCGTACACAGGGGACGAGCAGTACGTC. The encoded protein is CASSIPSAGLAAYTGDEQYV.

The genes are TRBV10-3 and TRBJ2-4, with no clear D. Trimming pared 3 bases from V and 3 bases from J, leaving 12 bases between. This CDR3 contains 15 residues. Germline V CDR1 and CDR2: ENHRY, SYGVKD. This CDR3 reads CAISDYPVDKNIQYF. DNA for the CDR3: TGTGCCATCAGTGACTACCCTGTGGACAAAAACATTCAGTACTTC.

This clonotype was observed a few times. The chain uses TRBV7-2 and TRBJ2-5; D is unresolved. Germline values: CDR1 SGHTA, CDR2 FQGNSA. The V end lost 1 base, the J end lost 4 bases, and 10 bases lay between the germline ends. The CDR3 is 14 amino acids. The CDR3 DNA reads as TGTGCCAGCAGCTTAGTTCCGGTTGGAGAGACCCAGTACTTC. Translated, it gives CASSLVPVGETQYF.

This clonotype came up a few times. V gene TRBV15 combines with J gene TRBJ2-7; 9 bases map to TRBD1. Germline CDR1 LNHNV, CDR2 YYDKDF (reference sequence). The V and J ends lost 1 base and 7 bases, in that order; junction bases with no gene match: 5. The CDR3 totals 14 residues. The CDR3 DNA reads as TGTGCCACCAGCAGAGGGGACAGGGTAAGAGAGCAGTACTTC. This encodes CATSRGDRVREQYF.

This clonotype was detected a few times. CDR3 loop: CASSLEGLGGYTF. As DNA, the CDR3 is TGCGCCAGCAGCTTGGAGGGGCTGGGTGGCTACACCTTC. The chain uses TRBV5-1 and TRBJ1-2; TRBD1 is a possible D gene (5 bases). CDR3 size: 13 residues. Germline assignment: CDR1 SGHRS and CDR2 YFSETQ. The germline V and J ends were trimmed by 0 bases and 7 bases, with 10 bases remaining between them.

V and J are TRBV29-1 and TRBJ2-5; TRBD2 matches at 9 bases. Trimming cost V 3 bases and J 0 bases; bases outside gene matches: 5. This CDR3 has 15 residues. Germline V CDR1 and CDR2: SQVTM, ANQGSEA. In DNA, the CDR3 is TGCAGCGTTGAGGTCCGCGGGGGGGACCAAGAGACCCAGTACTTC. It yields the protein CSVEVRGGDQETQYF.

The CDR3 bases are TGTGCCATCAGTGAAGCGGCCAGTCGGGGCACCGGGGAGCTGTTTTTT. Amino acid sequence: CAISEAASRGTGELFF. The chain carries TRBV10-3 and TRBJ2-2; a possible D gene is TRBD2 (5 bases). Trimming took 3 bases from V and 4 from J, leaving 15 bases between them. The germline gives CDR1 ENHRY, CDR2 SYGVKD. The CDR3 loop spans 16 amino acids.

This chain links TRBV29-1 with TRBJ2-2; TRBD2 agrees at 9 bases. Per germline, CDR1 SQVTM and CDR2 ANQGSEA. Trimming at V came to 6 bases and at J to 1 base, leaving 6 bases not matched to a gene. CDR3 size: 15 residues. The CDR3 DNA is TGCAGCGTGATTAGCGGGGGTGGGAACACCGGGGAGCTGTTTTTT. This sequence encodes CSVISGGGNTGELFF.

This clonotype came up many times. This CDR3 reads CASSSLSGGITDTQYF. CDR3 sequence (DNA): TGTGCCAGCAGCTCCTTGAGCGGGGGGATCACAGATACGCAGTATTTT. This chain connects TRBV7-9 to TRBJ2-3; 9 nucleotides line up with TRBD2. V was pared by 4 bases and J by 2 bases, with 7 bases of the junction left unmatched. The CDR3 loop spans 16 amino acids. Germline V gives CDR1 SEHNR, CDR2 FQNEAQ (reference sequence). The whole variable domain, filled in from reference TRBV7-9 and TRBJ2-3, reads DTGVSQNPRHKITKRGQNVTFRCDPISEHNRLYWYRQTLGQGPEFLTYFQNEAQLEKSRLLSDRFSAERPKGSFSTLEIQRTEQGDSAMYLCASSSLSGGITDTQYFGPGTRLTVL.

The sample holds many counts of this clonotype. This chain links TRBV6-5 with TRBJ1-1, with 9 bases identical to TRBD1. This CDR3 has 17 residues. CDR1 is MNHEY and CDR2 is SVGAGI in the germline V gene. V was clipped by 6 bases and J by 6 bases; unmatched bases: 17. This CDR3 is CASSSSDPGQGLAEAFF. The CDR3 DNA is TGTGCCAGCAGCTCATCCGATCCGGGACAGGGTCTTGCTGAAGCTTTCTTT.

This clonotype was counted many times. The J gene is TRBJ2-6, the V gene TRBV6-5, with 9 bases aligning to TRBD2. Germline values: CDR1 MNHEY, CDR2 SVGAGI. This CDR3 is 15 amino acids long. The CDR3 here is CASASGGSGANVLTF. CDR3 DNA: TGTGCATCCGCCAGCGGGGGGTCTGGGGCCAACGTCCTGACTTTC.

Only a few counts were recorded for this clonotype. V and J are TRBV5-8 and TRBJ2-3; D possibly matches TRBD1 or TRBD2 (5 bases each). This CDR3 is 17 amino acids long. CDR1 SGHTS and CDR2 YDEGEE come from the germline V gene. V was shortened by 0 bases and J by 4 bases, with 18 bases between the two germline ends. The chain's CDR3 is CASSLAWGTQGADTQYF. The CDR3 bases are TGTGCCAGCAGCTTGGCCTGGGGGACCCAAGGGGCAGATACGCAGTATTTT.

This clonotype turned up a few times. J is TRBJ1-1 and V is TRBV4-1; TRBD1 matches at 7 bases. Germline assignment: CDR1 MGHRA and CDR2 YSYEKL. J was trimmed by 0 bases and V by 0 bases; bases with no gene match: 10. The CDR3 runs 18 residues. The CDR3 loop reads CASSQDSRQGQLNTEAFF. The CDR3 DNA sequence: TGCGCCAGCAGCCAAGATTCAAGACAGGGCCAATTGAACACTGAAGCTTTCTTT.

This clonotype was counted ten times or more. V is TRBV7-8 and J is TRBJ2-3; D not certain. V lost 2 bases and J lost 2, with 14 bases in between. The CDR3 is made up of 16 amino acids. Germline CDR1 is SGHVS and CDR2 is FQNEAQ. This CDR3 is CASSLNSGDSTDTQYF. In nucleotides, the CDR3 is TGTGCCAGCAGCTTAAACTCTGGAGATTCCACAGATACGCAGTATTTT.

The V gene is TRBV24-1, the J gene TRBJ1-5, with 7 positions matching TRBD1. J gave up 4 bases and V 12 bases, and 17 bases lay outside the gene matches. This CDR3 is built from 16 residues. CDR1 is KGHDR and CDR2 is SFDVKD in the germline V gene. CDR3 in amino acids: CAPFYRGQLRNQPQHF. The CDR3 nucleotides are TGTGCCCCCTTTTACCGGGGACAGTTAAGAAATCAGCCCCAGCATTTT.

This clonotype was seen a handful of times. The gene calls are TRBV7-9 and TRBJ1-2; a possible D gene is TRBD1 (5 bases). The ends were cut back, 5 bases at V and 7 bases at J, with 17 bases in the middle. The germline CDR1 and CDR2 sequences are SEHNR and FQNEAQ (reference sequence). This CDR3 is built from 14 residues. The CDR3 region is CASSAEQARGGYTF. The CDR3 nucleotides read TGTGCCAGCAGCGCAGAACAGGCTCGTGGTGGCTACACCTTC.

This clonotype showed up just a few times. The genes are TRBV6-5 and TRBJ2-1; D gene unclear. CDR3 length: 11 residues. The V end lost 2 bases, the J end lost 9 bases, and 5 bases lay between the germline ends. The germline V gene has CDR1 MNHEY and CDR2 SVGAGI. As DNA, the CDR3 is TGTGCCAGCAGTTACCCGGGTGAGCAGTTCTTC. Translation gives CASSYPGEQFF.

This rearrangement joins TRBV4-2 to TRBJ2-1; the match to TRBD2 covers 7 bases. Per the germline V gene, CDR1 is LGHNA and CDR2 is YNFKEQ. The CDR3 consists of 15 residues. The V segment lost 3 bases and the J segment 5 bases; nucleotides outside the gene matches: 7. This chain's CDR3 is CASSQSGGGHNEQFF. In DNA form, the CDR3 reads TGTGCCAGCAGCCAGTCTGGGGGGGGTCACAATGAGCAGTTCTTC.

This clonotype was counted ten times or more. V usage is TRBV6-5 and J usage is TRBJ1-1; possible D gene TRBD1, 6 bases. Trimming pared 6 bases from V and 7 bases from J, leaving 12 bases between. Per germline, CDR1 MNHEY and CDR2 SVGAGI. The CDR3 is 12 amino acids. Here the CDR3 reads CASSLQGLEAFF. The CDR3 coding sequence is TGTGCCAGCAGCCTACAGGGCCTTGAAGCTTTCTTT.

This chain joins TRBV5-5 and TRBJ1-1, with D hard to call. CDR1 SGHKS and CDR2 YYEKEE come from the germline V gene (reference sequence). V lost 5 bases and J lost 7, with 18 bases in between. The CDR3 length is 14 residues. The CDR3 DNA follows: TGTGCCAGCAGACCAAAAACGACGGTCGATGAAGCTTTCTTT. As protein: CASRPKTTVDEAFF. The full variable domain, with the rest looked up from reference TRBV5-5 and TRBJ1-1, is DAGVTQSPTHLIKTRGQQVTLRCSPISGHKSVSWYQQVLGQGPQFIFQYYEKEERGRGNFPDRFSARQFPNYSSELNVNALLLGDSALYLCASRPKTTVDEAFFGQGTRLTVV.

This clonotype was counted many times. V usage is TRBV7-9 and J usage is TRBJ2-2; 7 positions agree with TRBD1. After removal of 4 bases from V and 5 bases from J, the junction contained 7 bases not matched to a gene. The CDR3 has 15 residues. Germline CDR1 SEHNR, CDR2 FQNEAQ (reference sequence). The CDR3 loop is CASSYYPGQTGELFF. The DNA of the CDR3 is TGTGCCAGCAGCTACTACCCGGGACAGACCGGGGAGCTGTTTTTT.

This rearrangement joins TRBV27 to TRBJ2-7; 7 nucleotides line up with TRBD1. CDR1 is MNHEY, CDR2 SMNVEV, per germline (reference sequence). The CDR3 sequence is 13 residues long. The V segment lost 7 bases and the J segment 4 bases; nucleotides outside the gene matches: 7. This CDR3 is CASIKTGSYEQYF. The CDR3 DNA follows: TGTGCCAGCATAAAGACAGGGAGTTACGAGCAGTACTTC.

This clonotype was detected ten times or more. V and J are TRBV7-2 and TRBJ2-7; D is possibly TRBD2 (6 bases). V dropped 10 bases and J dropped 3 bases, with 16 bases sitting between them. The CDR3 runs to 13 residues. From germline, CDR1 is SGHTA and CDR2 FQGNSA. The CDR3 region has the DNA TGTGCCACCTCCGCGGGACCGAACTACGAGCAGTACTTC. Protein sequence: CATSAGPNYEQYF. The whole variable domain, remainder taken from reference TRBV7-2 and TRBJ2-7, is GAGVSQSPSNKVTEKGKDVELRCDPISGHTALYWYRQSLGQGLEFLIYFQGNSAPDKSGLPSDRFSAERTGGSVSTLTIQRTQQEDSAVYLCATSAGPNYEQYFGPGTRLTVT.